The source of this TCR beta chain is a study of metastatic and nonmetastatic thyroid tumors. MiXCR re-clonotyped the PCR reads for TCRdb. The sample holds around 8,000 clones; 28% are singletons and the top ten take around two fifths. Prior to thyroid surgery, none of the patients had received any treatment. The CDR3 is made up of 15 amino acids. CDR1 and CDR2 (germline): SGHAT, FQDESV (reference sequence). Comments on this clone: One end of the junction is discordant with germline, which a read error may explain.

The sequence derives from a male donor with papillary thyroid cancer or a benign thyroid nodule (not recorded which). Some clones in this sample may be carry-over from other donors' samples. Sequenced: tumor tissue. This chain links TRBV11-1 with TRBJ2-1; 7 bases match TRBD1. The CDR3: CASSSDRANYNDQFF. CDR3 DNA: TGTGCCAGCAGCTCCGACAGGGCGAACTACAATGATCAGTTCTTC.